Below are 31 T cell receptor beta chains sequenced from a single sample in a study of identifying expanded T cells in peripheral blood. Data came from immunoSEQ multiplex PCR; TCRdb stores just in-frame clones and leaves some out. The data hold 85,000 to 100,000 clones, with 88% observed a single time. The sample consisted of blood. The receptors shown here come from a person aged 18 to 70 in good health.

The table lists this clone with a few counts. The genes are TRBV7-9 and TRBJ2-6; TRBD1 might be the D (5 bases). Trimming cost V 4 bases and J 0 bases, with 13 bases left between them. CDR1 is SEHNR and CDR2 is FQNEAQ in the germline V gene (reference sequence). The CDR3 totals 17 residues. CDR3 sequence (DNA): TGTGCCAGCAGCTCGGCCGACAGCTACTCTGGGGCCAACGTCCTGACTTTC. The encoded protein is CASSSADSYSGANVLTF.

The chain is built from TRBV5-1 and TRBJ1-3; no reliable D call. The V gene lost 6 bases and the J gene lost 1 base, with 8 bases spanning the gap. Germline loops: CDR1 SGHRS, CDR2 YFSETQ. CDR3 length equals 13 residues. CDR3 nucleotides: TGCGCCAGCACCCTCGGGTCTGGAAACACCATATATTTT. This translates into CASTLGSGNTIYF.

This clone was observed a single time. The chain is built from TRBV7-9 and TRBJ1-1, with 10 bases matching TRBD1. The junction had 5 bases not matched to a gene; V was cut back by 5 bases and J by 5 bases. Germline V gives CDR1 SEHNR, CDR2 FQNEAQ (reference sequence). This CDR3 contains 14 residues. This chain's CDR3 is CASSLRTGGTEAFF. CDR3 bases: TGTGCCAGCAGCCTCCGGACAGGGGGGACTGAAGCTTTCTTT.

V and J are TRBV11-2 and TRBJ2-1; 7 positions match TRBD2. The CDR3 sequence is 15 residues long. V was pared by 3 bases and J by 6 bases, with 8 bases of the junction left unmatched. Germline CDR1 SGHAT, CDR2 FQNNGV. This CDR3 reads CASSFSGATGNEQFF. CDR3 coding DNA: TGTGCCAGCAGCTTCAGCGGGGCGACGGGCAATGAGCAGTTCTTC.

The genes are TRBV19 and TRBJ1-2, with D possibly being TRBD1 (5 bases). The CDR3 spans 12 residues. Germline V CDR1 and CDR2: LNHDA, SQIVND (reference sequence). V lost 2 bases and J lost 6, with 7 bases in between. CDR3 nucleotide sequence: TGTGCCAGTAGTATAAGACAGAATGGCTACACCTTC. Its translation is CASSIRQNGYTF.

The chain links TRBV11-2 to TRBJ2-7; D gene uncertain. The germline V gene has CDR1 SGHAT and CDR2 FQNNGV. Trimming stripped 0 bases from V and 2 bases from J, with 2 bases between. The CDR3 sequence is 12 residues long. CDR3 in amino acids: CASSLETYEQYF. The CDR3 DNA is TGTGCCAGCAGCTTAGAAACCTACGAGCAGTACTTC.

This sequence joins TRBV7-9 and TRBJ2-3; 7 positions agree with TRBD1. CDR3 size: 14 residues. After removal of 4 bases from V and 5 bases from J, the junction contained 6 bases not matched to a gene. CDR1 and CDR2 from the germline V gene are SEHNR and FQNEAQ (reference sequence). As DNA, the CDR3 is TGTGCCAGCAGCTCCCGGACAGGAGGAGATACGCAGTATTTT. Protein product: CASSSRTGGDTQYF.

The rearrangement links TRBV6-9 to TRBJ1-5; TRBD1 is a possible D gene (5 bases). The ends were cut back, 8 bases at V and 1 base at J, with 18 bases in the middle. This CDR3 region has 16 residues. Germline V gives CDR1 MNHGY, CDR2 SVAAGI. CDR3 in DNA: TGTGCCAGCTTATTAGGGACGATGGGGAGCAATCAGCCCCAGCATTTT. Encoded protein: CASLLGTMGSNQPQHF.

This rearrangement joins TRBV19 to TRBJ2-1; TRBD2 is a possible D gene (6 bases). Trimming took off 8 bases at V and 7 bases at J, with 12 bases between the two ends. Germline CDR1 is LNHDA and CDR2 is SQIVND (reference sequence). The CDR3 covers 12 residues. The CDR3 loop reads CASGTAANEQFF. CDR3 nucleotide sequence: TGTGCCAGTGGGACTGCGGCTAATGAGCAGTTCTTC.

The chain joins TRBV11-2 to TRBJ2-7, with D uncertain. Looked up from germline, CDR1 is SGHAT and CDR2 is FQNNGV. The CDR3 has 13 residues. The germline V and J ends were trimmed by 1 base and 1 base, with 5 bases remaining between them. CDR3 region: CASSLGASYEQYF. In DNA, the CDR3 is TGTGCCAGCAGCTTAGGGGCATCCTACGAGCAGTACTTC.

The V gene is TRBV10-3, the J gene TRBJ2-7, with a possible D match to TRBD2 (6 bases). The CDR3 runs 13 residues. Looked up from germline, CDR1 is ENHRY and CDR2 is SYGVKD. The V gene lost 6 bases and the J gene lost 1 base, with 10 bases spanning the gap. This CDR3 is CAIRKGLSYEQYF. For the CDR3, the DNA is TGTGCCATCAGGAAGGGACTTTCCTACGAGCAGTACTTC.

The chain links TRBV11-2 to TRBJ2-7; D is unresolved. CDR1 SGHAT and CDR2 FQNNGV come from the germline V gene. The CDR3 spans 15 residues. Deletions cut 3 bases from V and 7 bases from J, with 19 bases between. As DNA, the CDR3 is TGTGCCAGCAGCTTCCCGACCTGGGCTCTGTGGGAGCAGTACTTC. Protein product: CASSFPTWALWEQYF.

J is TRBJ2-5 and V is TRBV5-1; possible D gene TRBD1, 6 bases. Germline lookup yields CDR1 SGHRS and CDR2 YFSETQ. This CDR3 is built from 14 residues. V shed 2 bases and J shed 2 bases, with 10 bases lying between them. The CDR3 nucleotides read TGCGCCAGCAGCTTTCGACAGGATCAAGAGACCCAGTACTTC. It codes for CASSFRQDQETQYF.

The genes are TRBV28 and TRBJ2-3; 9 bases agree with TRBD2. CDR3 length: 17 amino acids. Germline-derived CDR1 and CDR2 are MDHEN and SYDVKM. V gave up 4 bases and J gave up 3 bases; unmatched junction bases: 11. CDR3 DNA sequence: TGTGCCAGCAGTTCCCCGGGGGCGGGGGGGCTGACAGATACGCAGTATTTT. It translates to CASSSPGAGGLTDTQYF.

V and J are TRBV4-1 and TRBJ2-4; D gene ambiguous. Trimming removed 1 base from V and 0 bases from J, with 4 bases in between. This CDR3 has 14 residues. Germline V gene data show CDR1 as MGHRA and CDR2 as YSYEKL. CDR3 region: CASSQGLAKNIQYF. CDR3 DNA sequence: TGCGCCAGCAGCCAAGGACTAGCCAAAAACATTCAGTACTTC.

This clone showed up just once. The gene calls are TRBV5-1 and TRBJ1-2; 7 positions agree with TRBD1. CDR1 is SGHRS, CDR2 YFSETQ, per germline. CDR3 length: 16 residues. Germline trimming cut 2 bases from V and 8 bases from J; bases unmatched to any gene: 15. CDR3 amino acids: CASSFRGLDLLKGYTF. CDR3 sequence (DNA): TGCGCCAGCAGCTTCAGGGGGTTGGATCTATTGAAGGGCTACACCTTC.

The CDR3 DNA reads TGTGCCAGCAGTCAAGAGACCCAGTACTTC. It encodes CASSQETQYF. The genes are TRBV2 and TRBJ2-5; no clear D. Germline CDR1 is SNHLY and CDR2 is FYNNEI. Trimming removed 5 bases at V and 2 bases at J, with 0 bases between. There are 10 residues in the CDR3.

The rearrangement joins TRBV5-6 to TRBJ2-7, with 11 nucleotides matching TRBD2. Looked up from germline, CDR1 is SGHDT and CDR2 is YYEEEE. This CDR3 contains 15 residues. V was pared by 3 bases and J by 7 bases, with 9 bases of the junction left unmatched. CDR3 DNA: TGTGCCAGCAGCTACGGGACTAGCGGAGCTTTGGAGCAGTACTTC. It specifies CASSYGTSGALEQYF.

The chain links TRBV18 to TRBJ2-2; D remains ambiguous. This CDR3 is 17 amino acids long. The V end was cut by 2 bases, the J end by 4 bases, with 17 bases between. Germline CDR1 reads KGHSH; CDR2 reads LQKENI. CDR3 sequence reads: CASSPKDVGVGTGELFF. As DNA, the CDR3 is TGTGCCAGCTCACCAAAGGACGTTGGCGTGGGCACCGGGGAGCTGTTTTTT.

V is TRBV7-2 and J is TRBJ1-1, with TRBD1 identical over 10 bases. The CDR3 contains 15 residues. Germline CDR1 and CDR2: SGHTA and FQGNSA. V lost 1 base and J lost 4; bases outside the gene matches: 3. DNA for the CDR3: TGTGCCAGCAGCTTAGGGGACAGGGGTTTCACTGAAGCTTTCTTT. It specifies CASSLGDRGFTEAFF.

The chain employs TRBV30 and TRBJ1-5; 11 bases align to TRBD1. CDR1 and CDR2 (germline): GTSNPN, SVGIG (reference sequence). The CDR3 sequence is 18 residues long. V lost 2 bases and J lost 0; bases outside the gene matches: 9. This CDR3 reads CAWSIGQGARFSNQPQHF. CDR3 nucleotide sequence: TGTGCCTGGAGTATTGGACAGGGGGCTAGGTTTAGCAATCAGCCCCAGCATTTT.

V is TRBV5-4 and J is TRBJ1-1; unclear D gene. Germline CDR1 reads SGHNT; CDR2 reads YYREEE (reference sequence). The CDR3 is 14 residues long. V dropped 4 bases and J dropped 3 bases, with 13 bases sitting between them. CDR3 region: CASSAGNRYTEAFF. DNA for the CDR3: TGTGCCAGCAGCGCGGGGAATAGGTACACTGAAGCTTTCTTT.

This clone came up a few times. The chain joins TRBV4-2 to TRBJ2-1; the match to TRBD2 covers 7 bases. With 6 bases clipped from V and 7 bases from J, the junction kept 12 bases outside the gene matches. The CDR3 covers 15 residues. CDR1 is LGHNA, CDR2 YNFKEQ, per germline. In DNA form, the CDR3 reads TGTGCCAGCAGGGGGAGGGGCGGGAGTGGGAATGAGCAGTTCTTC. Amino acids: CASRGRGGSGNEQFF.

The V call is TRBV5-1, the J call TRBJ2-1, with 8 bases that match TRBD1. This CDR3 contains 17 residues. Germline assignment: CDR1 SGHRS and CDR2 YFSETQ. Losses at the gene ends were 3 bases for V and 0 bases for J; bases not matched to a gene: 8. CDR3 DNA: TGCGCCAGCAGCTGGCTCGGACAGGGATCCTCCTACAATGAGCAGTTCTTC. It yields the protein CASSWLGQGSSYNEQFF.

The J gene is TRBJ2-3, the V gene TRBV2; 11 bases match TRBD2. This CDR3 comprises 16 residues. With V trimmed by 5 bases and J by 2 bases, 6 bases remained unmatched. Germline CDR1 SNHLY, CDR2 FYNNEI. CDR3 nucleotide sequence: TGTGCCAGCAGTCGGACTAGCGGGCGACCCACAGATACGCAGTATTTT. Translation gives CASSRTSGRPTDTQYF.

V usage is TRBV28 and J usage is TRBJ2-5; either TRBD1 or TRBD2 may supply D (5 bases each). The end of the DNA fits TRBJ2-7 better, so the J call may be wrong. The germline V gene has CDR1 MDHEN and CDR2 SYDVKM. The CDR3 covers 13 residues. CDR3 bases: TGTGCCAGCAGTTTTCGGGACGGTAGCGAGCAGTACTTC. It encodes CASSFRDGSEQYF.

V gene TRBV5-1 combines with J gene TRBJ2-2; D is ambiguous. Germline V gene lookup returns CDR1 SGHRS and CDR2 YFSETQ. V lost 4 bases to trimming and J lost 1 base, with 5 bases between them. The CDR3 runs 13 residues. Written as DNA, the CDR3 is TGCGCCAGCAGCCCGCAGAACACCGGGGAGCTGTTTTTT. This codes for CASSPQNTGELFF.

CDR3 loop: CASIGTGGEKLFF. The DNA of the CDR3 is TGTGCCAGCATCGGGACAGGGGGAGAAAAACTGTTTTTT. The rearrangement uses TRBV27 and TRBJ1-4; 11 bases are a match to TRBD1. The ends lost 7 bases at V and 8 bases at J; junction bases unmatched: 3. The germline V gene has CDR1 MNHEY and CDR2 SMNVEV (reference sequence). The CDR3 totals 13 residues.

The chain uses TRBV18 and TRBJ1-2, with 10 bases lining up with TRBD1. This CDR3 has 16 residues. J was trimmed by 4 bases and V by 3 bases; bases with no gene match: 8. In germline, CDR1 is KGHSH, CDR2 LQKENI. In nucleotides, the CDR3 is TGTGCCAGCTCACCCCTCGACAGGGGGCTTTCCTATGGCTACACCTTC. It is translated as CASSPLDRGLSYGYTF.

Comment on this clone: At one end the junction does not follow the germline gene, possibly because of a read error. This rearrangement joins TRBV4-1 to TRBJ2-7, with 8 bases matching TRBD2. There are 15 residues in the CDR3. CDR1 and CDR2 (germline): MGHRA, YSYEKL. The CDR3 sequence: CASSEDRGGPYEQYF. The CDR3 DNA reads as TGCGCCAGCAGCGAAGACCGGGGGGGCCCCTACGAGCAGTACTTC.

This chain uses TRBV28 with TRBJ2-3, with 10 bases that match TRBD2. Germline CDR1 reads MDHEN; CDR2 reads SYDVKM. The CDR3 is 14 amino acids. V shed 5 bases, J shed 3 bases, and the junction held 2 bases outside the gene matches. The CDR3 loop is CASSPSGGTDTQYF. CDR3 nucleotides: TGTGCCAGCAGTCCTAGCGGGGGAACAGATACGCAGTATTTT.